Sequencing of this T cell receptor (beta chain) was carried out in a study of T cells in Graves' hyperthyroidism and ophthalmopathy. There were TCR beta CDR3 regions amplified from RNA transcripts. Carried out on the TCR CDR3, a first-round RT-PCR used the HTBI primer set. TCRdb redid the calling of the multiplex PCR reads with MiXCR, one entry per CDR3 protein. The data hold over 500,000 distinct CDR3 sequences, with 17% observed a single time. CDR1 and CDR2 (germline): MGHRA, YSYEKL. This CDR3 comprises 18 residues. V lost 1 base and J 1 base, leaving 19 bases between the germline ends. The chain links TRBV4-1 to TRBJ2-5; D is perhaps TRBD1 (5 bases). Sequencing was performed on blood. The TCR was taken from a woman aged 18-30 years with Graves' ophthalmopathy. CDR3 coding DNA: TGCGCCAGCAGCCAAGTTTTGGCTAACTGGCAGGGCCAAGAGACCCAGTACTTC. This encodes CASSQVLANWQGQETQYF.